One T cell receptor (beta chain) is described in this entry. Its antigen is still unknown. This sample was taken from a study of T cell clones after liver transplantation. Study-level information: Liver transplant recipients had immunosuppression withdrawal attempted within 2 years. HCV positivity affected three of eight recipients; the rest lacked autoimmune or viral indications.

CDR1 and CDR2 from the germline V gene are SGHAT and FQNNGV. This CDR3 is 13 amino acids long. Trimming took 3 bases from V and 5 from J, leaving 10 bases between them. Using immunoSEQ multiplex PCR, the repertoire was profiled, and TCRdb retains in-frame clones only, with some absent. The table includes around 20,000 clones, 85% to 90% detected once. Study-level findings and limits: Graft donor-reactive T cells possibly entered the graft instead of undergoing deletion. These preliminary findings come from unstandardized post-transplant sampling times.

The sequence was obtained from a human patient who received a liver transplant. These T cells may partly come from the graft donor. The genes are TRBV11-2 and TRBJ1-1, with D perhaps matching TRBD1 (5 bases). The source material was CD8+ T cells from blood, sampled around 45 months after liver transplant. The CDR3 is CASSLGGATEAFF. The CDR3 DNA sequence: TGTGCCAGCAGCTTGGGTGGGGCGACTGAAGCTTTCTTT.